This T cell receptor beta chain was profiled in a study of Ad26.COV2.S vaccination and SARS-CoV-2 variants. Trimming removed 1 base at V and 1 base at J, with 8 bases between. This CDR3 region has 14 residues. In germline, CDR1 is SGHRS, CDR2 YFSETQ. Of note for this clone: The antigen remains undetermined.

Noted treatment: approximately 18 received Ad26.COV2.S at low or high dose, single or two shots; about 5 received placebo; per-sample allocation not given. Samples were taken on day 63 after the first vaccine or placebo injection. An Ad26 vector carrying the Wuhan-strain SARS-CoV-2 spike served as the vaccine. Study-level points and caveats: Analyses of TCR breadth and depth may have underestimated total T cell responses.

The method was immunoSEQ multiplex PCR; TCRdb's version includes in-frame clones alone and lacks a portion of them. This table has around 300,000 clones, approximately 90% appearing once. The receptor was isolated from a person between 18 and 65 years old who received the Ad26.COV2.S COVID-19 vaccine or a placebo. Sample: peripheral blood, taken in a trial of Ad26.COV2.S vaccine versus placebo. The chain carries TRBV5-1 and TRBJ1-1, with D uncertain. CDR3 sequence (DNA): TGCGCCAGCAGCTTGTTACCCTCGAACACTGAAGCTTTCTTT. Its translation is CASSLLPSNTEAFF. Using reference TRBV5-1 and TRBJ1-1 for the parts outside the CDR3, the full variable domain is KAGVTQTPRYLIKTRGQQVTLSCSPISGHRSVSWYQQTPGQGLQFLFEYFSETQRNKGNFPGRFSGRQFSNSRSEMNVSTLELGDSALYLCASSLLPSNTEAFFGQGTRLTVV.